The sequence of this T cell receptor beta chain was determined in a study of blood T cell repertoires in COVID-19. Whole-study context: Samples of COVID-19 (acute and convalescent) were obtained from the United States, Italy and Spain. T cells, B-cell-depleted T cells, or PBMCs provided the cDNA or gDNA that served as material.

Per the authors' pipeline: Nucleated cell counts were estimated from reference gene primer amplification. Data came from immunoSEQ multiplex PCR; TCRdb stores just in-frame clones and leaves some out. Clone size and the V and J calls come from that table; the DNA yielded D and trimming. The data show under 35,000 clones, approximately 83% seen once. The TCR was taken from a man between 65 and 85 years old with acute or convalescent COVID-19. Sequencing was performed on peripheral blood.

CDR3 protein: CASRVQGKAFF. The CDR3 DNA follows: TGTGCCAGCAGAGTACAGGGAAAAGCTTTCTTT. The J gene is TRBJ1-1, the V gene TRBV28, with a possible D match to TRBD1 (6 bases). The CDR3 extends over 11 amino acids. V dropped 6 bases and J dropped 9 bases, with 11 bases sitting between them. The V gene's germline CDR1 is MDHEN and CDR2 SYDVKM. The whole variable domain, remainder taken from reference TRBV28 and TRBJ1-1, is DVKVTQSSRYLVKRTGEKVFLECVQDMDHENMFWYRQDPGLGLRLIYFSYDVKMKEKGDIPEGYSVSREKKERFSLILESASTNQTSMYLCASRVQGKAFFGQGTRLTVV.